These 15 T cell receptor beta chains share one sample of origin, sequenced in a study of CD8 T cells in Susac syndrome. With random hexamers, roughly 0.5 to 1 ug RNA was reverse transcribed. TCRdb fed the immunoSEQ multiplex PCR reads into MiXCR, producing one record per CDR3 protein. The data show 100,000 or so distinct CDR3 sequences, around 92% seen once. The sample taken for sequencing was CD8+ T cells from PBMCs. The source of these receptors is a human donor in good health.

This chain joins TRBV7-2 and TRBJ1-4; D is possibly TRBD1 (6 bases). V shed 3 bases and J shed 8 bases, with 19 bases lying between them. This CDR3 contains 16 residues. Germline V gene data show CDR1 as SGHTA and CDR2 as FQGNSA. The CDR3, as DNA: TGTGCCAGCAGCTTCGGGGCCCTGACAGGCAAAGAAAAACTGTTTTTT. As protein: CASSFGALTGKEKLFF.

The rearrangement links TRBV12-3 or TRBV12-4 to TRBJ1-2; maybe TRBD1 (5 bases). V was cut by 5 bases and J by 2 bases, with 9 bases left in between. The CDR3 has 13 amino acids. The CDR3 DNA follows: TGTGCCAGCAGTCTTGACAGCAACTATGGCTACACCTTC. Translation gives CASSLDSNYGYTF.

This clonotype has just a few counts. This chain connects TRBV12-3 or TRBV12-4 to TRBJ2-7, with 7 bases aligning to TRBD1. V lost 8 bases to trimming and J lost 2 bases; unmatched junction nucleotides: 6. The CDR3 is made up of 13 amino acids. CDR3 bases: TGTGCCAGCGCAATCGGACAGGCCTACGAGCAGTACTTC. Amino acid sequence: CASAIGQAYEQYF.

DNA for the CDR3: TGTGCCAGCGGGCCTGCCCTTGGGGCCAACGTCCTGACTTTC. This encodes CASGPALGANVLTF. This rearrangement joins TRBV6-5 to TRBJ2-6; no definite D call. Germline V lookup: CDR1 MNHEY, CDR2 SVGAGI. The CDR3 extends over 14 amino acids. Trimming pared 8 bases from V and 3 bases from J, leaving 11 bases between.

The J gene is TRBJ1-2, the V gene TRBV19; D unresolved. Trimming left V 10 bases short and J 7 bases short, with 25 bases between. This CDR3 comprises 15 residues. The germline V gene has CDR1 LNHDA and CDR2 SQIVND (reference sequence). The chain's CDR3 is CATRRGGDPVLGYTF. In DNA form, the CDR3 reads TGTGCCACCCGCCGCGGTGGGGATCCCGTACTTGGCTACACCTTC.

The chain links TRBV30 to TRBJ2-2; no clear D. The CDR3 covers 13 residues. V lost 4 bases and J lost 0, with 6 bases in between. CDR1 GTSNPN and CDR2 SVGIG come from the germline V gene (reference sequence). Here the CDR3 reads CAWTSPNTGELFF. In DNA, the CDR3 is TGTGCCTGGACCAGCCCGAACACCGGGGAGCTGTTTTTT.

The chain's CDR3 is CASSQRTGTNTDTQYF. The CDR3 nucleotides read TGCGCCAGCAGCCAGAGGACAGGGACAAACACAGATACGCAGTATTTT. The rearrangement links TRBV4-3 to TRBJ2-3; 8 bases match TRBD1. V shed 3 bases, J shed 2 bases, and the junction held 7 bases outside the gene matches. The length of the CDR3 is 16 residues. CDR1 and CDR2 from the germline V gene are LGHNA and YSLEER.

CDR3 sequence (DNA): TGTGCCAGCAGCACCCCGGGAGTCTATGGCTACACCTTC. Protein sequence: CASSTPGVYGYTF. The chain employs TRBV7-3 and TRBJ1-2; no clear D. Germline assignment: CDR1 SGHTA and CDR2 FQGTGA. CDR3 length equals 13 residues. Trimming cost V 5 bases and J 4 bases, with 11 bases left between them.

This sequence joins TRBV20-1 and TRBJ2-1; no definite D call. Trimming took 3 bases from V and 6 from J, leaving 9 bases between them. The CDR3 spans 12 residues. CDR1 and CDR2 from the germline V gene are DFQATT and SNEGSKA (reference sequence). CDR3 coding DNA: TGCAGTGCTAGGGGCCATATCAATGAGCAGTTCTTC. It encodes CSARGHINEQFF.

This chain joins TRBV7-2 and TRBJ2-7, with TRBD1 matching over 10 bases. The trim removed 5 bases at V and 0 bases at J, leaving 4 bases unmatched. Germline assignment: CDR1 SGHTA and CDR2 FQGNSA. The CDR3 length is 15 residues. The CDR3 protein is CASSRGQGGSYEQYF. CDR3 nucleotide sequence: TGTGCCAGCAGCAGAGGACAGGGGGGCTCCTACGAGCAGTACTTC.

This clonotype was seen once. The CDR3: CASSGTGTGSYNEQFF. CDR3 DNA sequence: TGTGCCAGCAGCGGAACCGGGACAGGGTCCTACAATGAGCAGTTCTTC. The chain has TRBV5-4 and TRBJ2-1; 9 bases fit TRBD1. Germline V gene sequence: CDR1 SGHNT, CDR2 YYREEE (reference sequence). Trimming at V came to 4 bases and at J to 1 base, leaving 6 bases not matched to a gene. The CDR3 contains 16 residues. The full variable domain, with the rest looked up from reference TRBV5-4 and TRBJ2-1, is ETGVTQSPTHLIKTRGQQVTLRCSSQSGHNTVSWYQQALGQGPQFIFQYYREEENGRGNFPPRFSGLQFPNYSSELNVNALELDDSALYLCASSGTGTGSYNEQFFGPGTRLTVL.

This clonotype has just one count. The chain carries TRBV12-3 or TRBV12-4 and TRBJ1-2; D uncertain. The CDR3 extends over 10 amino acids. Trimming left V 3 bases short and J 6 bases short, with 2 bases between. In DNA form, the CDR3 reads TGTGCCAGCAGTTTCCATGGCTACACCTTC. It encodes CASSFHGYTF.

In its sample, this clonotype was seen a few times. The chain recombines TRBV6-5 with TRBJ2-3; D possibly corresponds to TRBD1 (7 bases). CDR3 length: 14 residues. Germline V gene sequence: CDR1 MNHEY, CDR2 SVGAGI. V was cut by 6 bases and J by 9 bases, with 19 bases left in between. Written as DNA, the CDR3 is TGTGCCAGCAGACCCCCAGGGGGGTACGACACGCAGTATTTT. Protein sequence: CASRPPGGYDTQYF.

This rearrangement joins TRBV20-1 to TRBJ1-1; D is unresolved. CDR3 length: 13 amino acids. Deletions cut 1 base from V and 0 bases from J, with 6 bases between. Germline assignment: CDR1 DFQATT and CDR2 SNEGSKA (reference sequence). The DNA for the CDR3 is TGCAGTGCTAGAGCAGGCATGAACACTGAAGCTTTCTTT. Protein product: CSARAGMNTEAFF.

V usage is TRBV29-1 and J usage is TRBJ2-1, with 8 bases matching TRBD1. J gave up 4 bases and V 1 base, and 3 bases lay outside the gene matches. CDR1 SQVTM and CDR2 ANQGSEA come from the germline V gene. The CDR3 covers 14 residues. CDR3 residues: CSVEGDRLYNEQFF. CDR3 bases: TGCAGCGTTGAAGGGGACAGGCTTTACAATGAGCAGTTCTTC.